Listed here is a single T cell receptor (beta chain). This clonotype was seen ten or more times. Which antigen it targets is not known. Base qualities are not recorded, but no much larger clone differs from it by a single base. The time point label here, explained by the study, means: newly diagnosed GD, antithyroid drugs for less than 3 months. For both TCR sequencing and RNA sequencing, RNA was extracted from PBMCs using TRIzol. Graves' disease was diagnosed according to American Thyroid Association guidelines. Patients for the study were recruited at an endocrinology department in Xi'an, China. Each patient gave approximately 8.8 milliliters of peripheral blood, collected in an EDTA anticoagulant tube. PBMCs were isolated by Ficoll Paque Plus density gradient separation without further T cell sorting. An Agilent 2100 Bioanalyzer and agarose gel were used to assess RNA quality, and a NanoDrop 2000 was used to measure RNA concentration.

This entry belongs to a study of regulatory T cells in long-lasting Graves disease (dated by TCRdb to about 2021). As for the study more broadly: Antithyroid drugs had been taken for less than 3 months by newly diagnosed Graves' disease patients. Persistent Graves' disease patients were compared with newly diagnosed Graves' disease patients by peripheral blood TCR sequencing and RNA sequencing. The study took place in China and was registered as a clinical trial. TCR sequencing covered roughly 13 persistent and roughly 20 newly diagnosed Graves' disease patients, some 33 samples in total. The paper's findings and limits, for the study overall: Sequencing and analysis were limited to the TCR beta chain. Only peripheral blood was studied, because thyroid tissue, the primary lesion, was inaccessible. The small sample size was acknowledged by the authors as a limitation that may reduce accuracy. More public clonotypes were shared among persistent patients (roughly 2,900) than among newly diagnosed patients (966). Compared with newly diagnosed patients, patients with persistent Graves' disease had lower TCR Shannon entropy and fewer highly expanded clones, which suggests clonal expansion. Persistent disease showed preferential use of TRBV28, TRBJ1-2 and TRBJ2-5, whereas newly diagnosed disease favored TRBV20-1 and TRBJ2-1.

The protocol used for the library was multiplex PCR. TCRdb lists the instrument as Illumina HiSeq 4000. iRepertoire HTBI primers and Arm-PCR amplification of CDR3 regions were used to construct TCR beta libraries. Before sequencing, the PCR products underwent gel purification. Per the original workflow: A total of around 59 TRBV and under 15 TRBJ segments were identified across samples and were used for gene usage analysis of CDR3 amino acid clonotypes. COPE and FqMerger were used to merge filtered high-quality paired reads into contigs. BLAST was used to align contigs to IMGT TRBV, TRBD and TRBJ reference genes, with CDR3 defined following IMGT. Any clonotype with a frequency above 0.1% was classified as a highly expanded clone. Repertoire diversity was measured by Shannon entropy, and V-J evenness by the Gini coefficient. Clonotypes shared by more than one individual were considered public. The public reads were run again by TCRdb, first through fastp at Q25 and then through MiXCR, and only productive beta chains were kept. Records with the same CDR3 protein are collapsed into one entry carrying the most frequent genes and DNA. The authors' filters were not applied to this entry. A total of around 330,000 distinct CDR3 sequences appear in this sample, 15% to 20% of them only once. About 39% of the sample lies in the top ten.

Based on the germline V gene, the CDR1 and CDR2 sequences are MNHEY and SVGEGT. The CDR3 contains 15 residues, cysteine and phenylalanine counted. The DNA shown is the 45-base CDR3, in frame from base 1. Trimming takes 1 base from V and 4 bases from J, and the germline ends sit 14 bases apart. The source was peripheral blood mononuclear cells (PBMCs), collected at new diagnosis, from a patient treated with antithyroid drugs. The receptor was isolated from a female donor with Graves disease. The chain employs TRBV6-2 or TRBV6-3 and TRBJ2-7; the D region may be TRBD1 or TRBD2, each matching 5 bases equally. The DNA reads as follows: TGTGCCAGCAGTTACTTGGGGACCGAAACTTACGAGCAGTACTTC. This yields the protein CASSYLGTETYEQYF.